Listed here are 10 T cell receptor beta chains from one sample, sequenced in a study of CD8+ T cells in alopecia areata (dated by TCRdb to the late 2010s). Libraries were made using the immunoSEQ multiplex PCR assay. RNA was extracted from all samples and reverse transcribed into cDNA, which served as template for TCR sequencing. The table comes from immuneACCESS by way of TCRdb, which keeps in-frame sequences with V and J called. Part of the clones is missing from these tables; in studies checked, under half for an unresolved V gene and the rest for unknown reasons. This sample gives hundreds of thousands of clones in total; around three fifths of them show up just once. The ten largest clones add up to 0.75% to 0.95% of the sample. The treatment or condition tag for this specimen amounts to: oral pan-JAK inhibitor, 5-10 mg twice daily. The source material was CD4+ T cells sorted from blood, sampled around week 54, from a patient treated with tofacitinib. Receptors were obtained from a human donor with alopecia areata.

The rearrangement joins TRBV7-3 to TRBJ2-6; D is ambiguous. The CDR3 runs 15 residues. Trimming shortened V by 3 bases and J by 1 base, and 7 bases separated the two germline ends. The germline gives CDR1 SGHTA, CDR2 FQGTGA. The CDR3 protein is CASSFGWSGANVLTF. CDR3 nucleotide sequence: TGTGCCAGCAGCTTCGGCTGGTCTGGGGCCAACGTCCTGACTTTC.

The gene calls are TRBV29-1 and TRBJ1-4; TRBD1 might be the D (5 bases). This CDR3 spans 11 amino acids. Germline V lookup: CDR1 SQVTM, CDR2 ANQGSEA. Trimming removed 4 bases from V and 9 bases from J, with 9 bases in between. CDR3: CSVGWDQKLFF. CDR3 nucleotide sequence: TGCAGCGTTGGGTGGGACCAAAAACTGTTTTTT.

Regarding this clone: One end of the junction varies from germline; a read error may be responsible. The rearrangement joins TRBV30 to TRBJ1-5; D is unclear. The CDR3 contains 12 residues. Germline V gene sequence: CDR1 GTSNPN, CDR2 SVGIG (reference sequence). The CDR3 sequence is CAWSLKNPPQHF. The DNA for the CDR3 is TGTGCCTGGAGTCTGAAAAATCCGCCCCAGCATTTT.

This clone was picked up one time. The chain employs TRBV6-5 and TRBJ1-2; tentatively, D is TRBD1 (5 bases). CDR1 is MNHEY and CDR2 is SVGAGI in the germline V gene. V was shortened by 6 bases and J by 5 bases, with 13 bases between the two germline ends. This CDR3 contains 13 residues. CDR3 sequence (DNA): TGTGCCAGCAGCGGGACCGACCGGTATGGCTACACCTTC. This encodes CASSGTDRYGYTF.

This clone was seen a few times. The genes are TRBV6-6 and TRBJ2-5; 8 bases match TRBD1. This CDR3 spans 15 amino acids. Looked up from germline, CDR1 is MNHNY and CDR2 is SVGAGI (reference sequence). Unmatched junction bases numbered 8, after V lost 2 bases and J lost 6 bases. The CDR3 is CASSYGVTGVKTQYF. In DNA form, the CDR3 reads TGTGCCAGCAGTTACGGGGTGACAGGGGTAAAGACCCAGTACTTC.

The chain has TRBV7-2 and TRBJ1-2; possibly TRBD1 for D (6 bases). The V end was cut by 7 bases, the J end by 9 bases, with 18 bases between. CDR1 is SGHTA, CDR2 FQGNSA, per germline. The CDR3 runs to 13 residues. DNA for the CDR3: TGTGCCAGCACCCTCTACAGGGAAGGGAGCTACACCTTC. It translates to CASTLYREGSYTF.

The chain joins TRBV9 to TRBJ2-5, with 7 nucleotides matching TRBD1. The CDR3 sequence is 15 residues long. V trimming: 4 bases; J trimming: 3 bases; junction bases outside the gene matches: 9. CDR1 is SGDLS, CDR2 YYNGEE, per germline. The CDR3 nucleotides are TGTGCCAGCAGCCCAGGGGGAACCCGGGAAGAGACCCAGTACTTC. It encodes CASSPGGTREETQYF.

There are a few counts of this clone. The rearrangement joins TRBV7-2 to TRBJ2-6; D is unclear. Trimming cost V 1 base and J 0 bases, with 4 bases left between them. The CDR3 has 15 residues. Germline lookup yields CDR1 SGHTA and CDR2 FQGNSA. CDR3 sequence (DNA): TGTGCCAGCAGCTTAGTGACCTCTGGGGCCAACGTCCTGACTTTC. It translates to CASSLVTSGANVLTF.

The genes are TRBV15 and TRBJ1-6, with a tentative D call TRBD1 (5 bases). From germline, CDR1 is LNHNV and CDR2 YYDKDF (reference sequence). Between the trimmed V and J ends, which lost 5 bases and 1 base, there was a span of 18 bases. The CDR3 has 18 amino acids. In DNA form, the CDR3 reads TGTGCCACCAGCGGGGGGAGTGGTTCGATATCCTATAATTCACCCCTCCACTTT. It codes for CATSGGSGSISYNSPLHF.

The chain recombines TRBV19 with TRBJ2-3; 7 bases match TRBD2. CDR1 LNHDA and CDR2 SQIVND come from the germline V gene (reference sequence). The CDR3 is 16 amino acids. The V and J ends lost 5 bases and 3 bases, in that order; junction bases with no gene match: 11. This CDR3 reads CASSVNGLVVTDTQYF. For the CDR3, the DNA is TGTGCCAGTAGTGTCAATGGACTAGTCGTAACAGATACGCAGTATTTT. The whole variable domain, remainder taken from reference TRBV19 and TRBJ2-3, is DGGITQSPKYLFRKEGQNVTLSCEQNLNHDAMYWYRQDPGQGLRLIYYSQIVNDFQKGDIAEGYSVSREKKESFPLTVTSAQKNPTAFYLCASSVNGLVVTDTQYFGPGTRLTVL.